This T cell receptor beta chain was retrieved from a study of early T cells in non-severe SARS-CoV-2 infection (dated by TCRdb to about 2021). Some background on the complete study: Bulk RNA from unsorted whole blood was used for TCR sequencing, so alpha and beta chains could not be paired. The paper's findings and limits, for the study overall: Matching against VDJdb was skewed toward anti-spike CD8 responses, likely underestimated virus-specific expansions, and missed private and CD4 specificities.

A case-control design nested within a healthcare worker cohort in London, UK, was used, with weekly nasopharyngeal swab PCR tests and blood sampling performed. Healthcare workers were recruited between 23 and 31 March 2020, during the week of the UK lockdown, and were followed weekly for up to 16 weeks. Libraries were prepared through 5' RACE. Data came from a NextSeq 500. To correct for sequencing error and PCR bias, the TCR library protocol tagged individual cDNA molecules with unique molecular identifiers. TCR alpha and beta chains were both sequenced, and the abundances of alpha and beta sequences in each sample were closely correlated with each other. Concerning the study's data processing: V gene, J gene and CDR3 annotation of TCR sequences was performed with Decombinator V4. TCRs were defined as expanded if a significant change between any two time points was detected under a Poisson model with p below 0.0001. TCR abundances were normalised to the total number of TCRs sequenced per sample and expressed as counts per million. TRAV1-2 paired with TRAJ12, TRAJ20 or TRAJ33 defined MAIT TCRs, while TRAV10 paired with TRAJ18 defined iNKT TCRs. A search of VDJdb, accessed on 1 November 2021, was run for TCRs annotated to CMV, EBV and SARS-CoV-2, with TCRs annotated for multiple antigens excluded. TCRdb itself trimmed the public reads at Q25 with fastp, ran MiXCR and retained productive beta chains. CDR3 protein sequences are deduplicated, and each keeps its most common genes and DNA. The V and J calls were determined by TCRdb, not by the authors. A total of tens of thousands of distinct CDR3 sequences appear in this sample, 8.5% to 10% of them only once. The ten largest account for 8.6% of the sample.

This clonotype was seen many times. Its antigen remains undetermined. No quality values exist for individual bases; no much larger clone is one base distant. There are 13 amino acids in the CDR3, from cysteine to phenylalanine inclusive. CDR3 DNA only is kept here, 39 bases in frame from base 1. At the junction V is shortened by 6 bases and J by 0 bases, with 5 bases in between. Taken from the germline V gene, the CDR1 and CDR2 loops are KGHSH and LQKENI. The clonotype originates from an adult who was a healthcare worker with PCR-confirmed SARS-CoV-2 infection or an uninfected control (not recorded which). The chain couples TRBV18 to TRBJ2-2; the D gene identity is not certain. Sequences were obtained from whole blood. CDR3 sequence: CASSPSNTGELFF. The DNA sequence is given as TGTGCCAGCTCGCCTTCGAACACCGGGGAGCTGTTTTTT.